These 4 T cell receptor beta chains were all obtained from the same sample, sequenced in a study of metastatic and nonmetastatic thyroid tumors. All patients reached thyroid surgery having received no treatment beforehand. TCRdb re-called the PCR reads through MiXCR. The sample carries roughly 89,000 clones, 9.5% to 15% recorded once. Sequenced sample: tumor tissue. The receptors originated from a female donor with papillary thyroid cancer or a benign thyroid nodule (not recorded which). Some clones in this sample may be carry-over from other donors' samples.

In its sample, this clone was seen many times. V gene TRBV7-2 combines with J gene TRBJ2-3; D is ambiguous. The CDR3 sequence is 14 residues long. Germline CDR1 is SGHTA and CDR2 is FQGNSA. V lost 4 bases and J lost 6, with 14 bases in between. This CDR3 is CASSSGSTRDTQYF. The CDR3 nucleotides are TGTGCCAGCAGCTCCGGGTCAACCAGGGATACGCAGTATTTT. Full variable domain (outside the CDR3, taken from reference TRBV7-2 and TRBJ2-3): GAGVSQSPSNKVTEKGKDVELRCDPISGHTALYWYRQSLGQGLEFLIYFQGNSAPDKSGLPSDRFSAERTGGSVSTLTIQRTQQEDSAVYLCASSSGSTRDTQYFGPGTRLTVL.

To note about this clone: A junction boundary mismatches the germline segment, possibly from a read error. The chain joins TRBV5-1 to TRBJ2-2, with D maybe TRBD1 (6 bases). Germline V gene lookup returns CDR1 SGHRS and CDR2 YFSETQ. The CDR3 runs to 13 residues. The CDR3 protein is CARGGPNNGELFF. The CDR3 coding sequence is TGCGCCAGAGGGGGACCAAACAACGGGGAGCTGTTTTTT. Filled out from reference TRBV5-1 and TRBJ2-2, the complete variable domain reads KAGVTQTPRYLIKTRGQQVTLSCSPISGHRSVSWYQQTPGQGLQFLFEYFSETQRNKGNFPGRFSGRQFSNSRSEMNVSTLELGDSALYLCARGGPNNGELFFGEGSRLTVL.

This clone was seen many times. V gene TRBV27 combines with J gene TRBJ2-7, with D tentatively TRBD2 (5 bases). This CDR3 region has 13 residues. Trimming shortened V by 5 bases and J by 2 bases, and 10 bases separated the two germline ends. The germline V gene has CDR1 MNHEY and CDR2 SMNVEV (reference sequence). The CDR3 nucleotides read TGTGCCAGCAGTCTTGGACTCCCCTACGAGCAGTACTTC. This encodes CASSLGLPYEQYF.

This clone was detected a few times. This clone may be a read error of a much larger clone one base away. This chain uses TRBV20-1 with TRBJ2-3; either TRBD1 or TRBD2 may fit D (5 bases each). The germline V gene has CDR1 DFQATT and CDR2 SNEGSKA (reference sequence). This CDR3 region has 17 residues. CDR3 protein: CSARGPTGPSLPPTQCF. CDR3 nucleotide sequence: TGCAGTGCTAGAGGTCCGACGGGGCCGTCTTTGCCCCCTACGCAGTGTTTT.